This TCR beta chain stems from a study of blood T cells in healthy people across ages. The use of a sample-barcoded 5' primer and a J-beta primer mix characterized a second PCR of roughly 6 to 12 cycles. TCRdb analysed the 5' RACE reads with MiXCR anew, one entry per CDR3 protein. The sample consists of approximately 960,000 distinct CDR3 sequences, 25% to 35% of them appearing once. The data were also submitted as part of a second study, on T cells of mothers and their children.

The sequenced sample consisted of blood. The clonotype originates from a woman between 35 and 50 years old in good health.

In DNA form, the CDR3 reads TGCGCCAGCACACGGGACTTCAACAATGAGCAGTACTTC. It translates to CASTRDFNNEQYF. This chain links TRBV5-1 with TRBJ2-7; D is perhaps TRBD2 (6 bases). The ends were cut back, 6 bases at V and 7 bases at J, with 17 bases in the middle. Per the germline V gene, CDR1 is SGHRS and CDR2 is YFSETQ. The CDR3 has 13 residues.